The entry that follows covers one T cell receptor beta chain sequence. Some clones are missing from TCRdb's copy, which holds only in-frame ones; the method was immunoSEQ multiplex PCR. The sample lists under 95,000 clones; 87% were seen once. The data are from a study of blood T cell repertoires in COVID-19. Study context: Sources were T cells, B-cell-depleted T cells, or PBMCs; the material itself was cDNA or gDNA.

The germline CDR1 and CDR2 sequences are MNHEY and SMNVEV (reference sequence). V lost 5 bases, J lost 5 bases, and 15 bases lay in between. The CDR3 spans 14 residues. The rearrangement links TRBV27 to TRBJ1-1; TRBD1 is a possible D gene (6 bases). The sequence came from a man aged 55 to 69 with acute or convalescent COVID-19. Input material: peripheral blood. The CDR3 DNA follows: TGTGCCAGCAGTACCGGGGGGCTGGGGACTGAAGCTTTCTTT. It specifies CASSTGGLGTEAFF.